The sequence of this TCR beta chain was determined in a study of CD8+ T cells in alopecia areata. Sequencing relied on a cDNA template that was reverse transcribed from extracted RNA. Some clones are missing from TCRdb's copy, which holds only in-frame ones; the method was immunoSEQ multiplex PCR. The repertoire consists of more than 90,000 clones, none detected only once. Trimming left V 4 bases short and J 2 bases short, with 13 bases between. Germline CDR1 FNHDT, CDR2 SITEND (reference sequence). This CDR3 region has 15 residues. In its sample, this clone was seen a few times. Here the gene names and germline are mouse. The observed sequence ends 4 residues before the CDR3 terminus, with the missing tail filled in from the germline J gene.

The chain joins TRBV19 to TRBJ2-1, with D uncertain. The sequence derives from a C3H/HeJ mouse with alopecia areata. The strain's MHC haplotype is H2-k. Sequencing was performed on lesional skin. CDR3 residues: CASSPLDSHYAEQFF. The sequenced CDR3 bases are TGTGCCAGCAGTCCTCTCGACTCCCACTATGCT.